Presented here are 31 T cell receptor beta chains from one specimen sequenced in a study of blood T cell dynamics during melanoma immunotherapy. Assay: immunoSEQ multiplex PCR; the TCRdb copy retains only in-frame clones and omits some. Here the sample spans about 5,600 clones, more than 80% being singletons. As to time point: week 3, after first cycle of checkpoint inhibitor. The sample was blood, taken from a patient treated with checkpoint blockade. These TCRs come from a human donor with melanoma. Some clones in this sample may be carry-over from other donors' samples.

The rearrangement uses TRBV10-3 and TRBJ1-5; D unresolved. Trimming shortened V by 10 bases and J by 3 bases, and 13 bases separated the two germline ends. Germline V gene lookup returns CDR1 ENHRY and CDR2 SYGVKD. The CDR3 runs 13 residues. CDR3 sequence reads: CATTEDVNQPQHF. In nucleotides, the CDR3 is TGTGCCACCACCGAGGACGTCAATCAGCCCCAGCATTTT.

The gene calls are TRBV10-3 and TRBJ2-5; D tentatively reads TRBD1 or TRBD2 (6 bases each). Trimming shortened V by 11 bases and J by 1 base, and 17 bases separated the two germline ends. The germline V gene encodes CDR1 ENHRY and CDR2 SYGVKD. The CDR3 loop spans 14 amino acids. CDR3 in DNA: TGTGCCTCGTCCAAAGGGGGGATCCAAGAGACCCAGTACTTC. Its protein is CASSKGGIQETQYF.

The chain joins TRBV6-4 to TRBJ1-6; D uncertain. V gave up 3 bases and J gave up 10 bases, with 16 bases separating them. The germline V gene has CDR1 MRHNA and CDR2 SNTAGT. This CDR3 comprises 15 residues. DNA of the CDR3: TGTGCCAGCAGTGAGGGCTCCCCAGGAGACTCACCCCTCCACTTT. Protein sequence: CASSEGSPGDSPLHF.

The genes are TRBV5-1 and TRBJ2-5, with 15 bases matching TRBD2. CDR1 is SGHRS and CDR2 is YFSETQ in the germline V gene. With 4 bases clipped from V and 5 bases from J, the junction kept 9 bases outside the gene matches. The CDR3 is made up of 17 amino acids. The CDR3, as DNA: TGCGCCAGCAGCGGCGGCGGACTAGCGGGAGGGCTTGAGACCCAGTACTTC. Translated: CASSGGGLAGGLETQYF.

The V call is TRBV7-9, the J call TRBJ1-5, with D possibly TRBD1 on 6 matching bases. CDR3 length: 17 residues. The V end was cut by 1 base, the J end by 1 base, with 14 bases between. In germline, CDR1 is SEHNR, CDR2 FQNEAQ (reference sequence). The CDR3 spells CASSLVGRGLSNQPQHF. CDR3 nucleotide sequence: TGTGCCAGCAGCTTAGTGGGCAGGGGTTTGAGCAATCAGCCCCAGCATTTT.

V usage is TRBV27 and J usage is TRBJ2-1; D not certain. Trimming took off 6 bases at V and 15 bases at J, with 9 bases between the two ends. The CDR3 loop spans 9 amino acids. Germline V gene lookup returns CDR1 MNHEY and CDR2 SMNVEV (reference sequence). This CDR3 is CASSTLLFF. As DNA, the CDR3 is TGTGCCAGCAGCACCCTCCTGTTCTTC.

In its sample, this clone was seen a few times. The chain employs TRBV4-1 and TRBJ1-1; unclear D gene. CDR3 length: 14 residues. V gave up 0 bases and J gave up 4 bases, with 9 bases separating them. Germline CDR1 and CDR2: MGHRA and YSYEKL. The CDR3 spells CASSQDMAATEAFF. CDR3 DNA sequence: TGCGCCAGCAGCCAAGATATGGCGGCCACTGAAGCTTTCTTT.

The chain combines TRBV5-1 with TRBJ2-1; tentatively, D is TRBD1 (6 bases). The CDR3 is made up of 16 amino acids. V lost 1 base and J lost 0, with 11 bases in between. Germline CDR1 is SGHRS and CDR2 is YFSETQ. CDR3 in amino acids: CASSLFRGSSYNEQFF. CDR3 DNA: TGCGCCAGCAGCTTGTTTAGGGGGAGCTCCTACAATGAGCAGTTCTTC.

This chain joins TRBV19 and TRBJ2-7, with 10 bases matching TRBD1. The germline CDR1 and CDR2 sequences are LNHDA and SQIVND (reference sequence). The CDR3 totals 15 residues. V shed 3 bases and J 2 bases; nucleotides not matched to a gene: 4. The CDR3 sequence: CASSIRGQGAYEQYF. The DNA of the CDR3 is TGTGCCAGTAGTATCAGAGGACAGGGGGCCTACGAGCAGTACTTC.

The chain couples TRBV5-1 to TRBJ2-2; the D gene is possibly TRBD2 (7 bases). The length of the CDR3 is 17 residues. With 2 bases removed from V and 0 bases from J, the gap between germline ends came to 14 bases. Per the germline V gene, CDR1 is SGHRS and CDR2 is YFSETQ. The CDR3 spells CASSLRGAIANTGELFF. CDR3 DNA: TGCGCCAGCAGCTTACGGGGGGCTATCGCGAACACCGGGGAGCTGTTTTTT.

V usage is TRBV5-6 and J usage is TRBJ1-5; TRBD1 aligns across 10 bases. Germline V CDR1 and CDR2: SGHDT, YYEEEE. Germline trimming cut 4 bases from V and 6 bases from J; bases unmatched to any gene: 16. The CDR3 length is 18 residues. CDR3 sequence (DNA): TGTGCCAGCAGCAAGGGGACAGGGGTCTCAAAACGGTTTCAGCCCCAGCATTTT. As protein: CASSKGTGVSKRFQPQHF.

The DNA of the CDR3 is TGTGCCAGCAGCACTAGCGGGAGGGTCGATGAGCAGTTCTTC. Protein sequence: CASSTSGRVDEQFF. The chain has TRBV9 and TRBJ2-1; 13 nucleotides match TRBD2. J was trimmed by 8 bases and V by 4 bases; bases with no gene match: 3. The germline gives CDR1 SGDLS, CDR2 YYNGEE. This CDR3 contains 14 residues.

The chain has TRBV2 and TRBJ2-7, with TRBD2 as a possible D gene (7 bases). V lost 9 bases and J lost 2, with 14 bases in between. The germline gives CDR1 SNHLY, CDR2 FYNNEI. The CDR3 is 13 amino acids. The CDR3 here is CASLRGAPYEQYF. CDR3 in DNA: TGTGCCAGTCTTCGGGGGGCCCCCTACGAGCAGTACTTC.

The chain carries TRBV4-3 and TRBJ2-6; D is uncertain. The CDR3 sequence is 16 residues long. Germline V lookup: CDR1 LGHNA, CDR2 YSLEER. V was trimmed by 0 bases and J by 0 bases, leaving 6 bases between them. The CDR3 bases are TGCGCCAGCAGCCAAGAGACCGGCTCTGGGGCCAACGTCCTGACTTTC. Translation: CASSQETGSGANVLTF.

The chain links TRBV5-1 to TRBJ2-3; D call uncertain. V was clipped by 4 bases and J by 1 base, with 10 bases between them. The CDR3 covers 14 residues. Germline loops: CDR1 SGHRS, CDR2 YFSETQ. CDR3 sequence: CASSIGPRTDTQYF. CDR3 sequence (DNA): TGCGCCAGCAGCATCGGACCACGCACAGATACGCAGTATTTT.

The J gene is TRBJ1-2, the V gene TRBV6-1; 8 nucleotides line up with TRBD1. V trimming: 6 bases; J trimming: 0 bases; junction bases outside the gene matches: 6. Germline loops: CDR1 MNHNS, CDR2 SASEGT. The CDR3 covers 15 residues. The DNA for the CDR3 is TGTGCCAGCAGGGCCCCGGGACAGGCTAACTATGGCTACACCTTC. It codes for CASRAPGQANYGYTF.

The V call is TRBV2, the J call TRBJ2-1; TRBD2 matches 12 bases. Germline CDR1 is SNHLY and CDR2 is FYNNEI. The length of the CDR3 is 16 residues. V was pared by 5 bases and J by 3 bases, with 5 bases of the junction left unmatched. CDR3 bases: TGTGCCAGCAGTCCGCTAGCGGGAGGGGACTACAATGAGCAGTTCTTC. As protein: CASSPLAGGDYNEQFF.

The rearrangement joins TRBV11-2 to TRBJ1-1, with D possibly TRBD1 on 6 matching bases. Between the trimmed V and J ends, which lost 1 base and 4 bases, there was a span of 13 bases. The CDR3 is 15 residues long. CDR1 SGHAT and CDR2 FQNNGV come from the germline V gene. CDR3 sequence reads: CASSLAPVQGTEAFF. DNA of the CDR3: TGTGCCAGCAGCTTAGCGCCCGTACAGGGCACTGAAGCTTTCTTT.

The chain combines TRBV2 with TRBJ2-5; D gene uncertain. The CDR3 length is 12 residues. V was pared by 1 base and J by 1 base, with 1 base between. CDR1 is SNHLY, CDR2 FYNNEI, per germline. The CDR3 loop is CASSEGQETQYF. CDR3 sequence (DNA): TGTGCCAGCAGTGAAGGCCAAGAGACCCAGTACTTC. The full variable domain, its missing parts supplied by reference TRBV2 and TRBJ2-5, is EPEVTQTPSHQVTQMGQEVILRCVPISNHLYFYWYRQILGQKVEFLVSFYNNEISEKSEIFDDQFSVERPDGSNFTLKIRSTKLEDSAMYFCASSEGQETQYFGPGTRLLVL.

This chain joins TRBV5-1 and TRBJ1-5; maybe TRBD1 (5 bases). The CDR3 sequence is 14 residues long. V lost 0 bases and J lost 5, with 9 bases in between. Germline V gene data show CDR1 as SGHRS and CDR2 as YFSETQ. CDR3 amino acids: CASSLGQGDQPQHF. The DNA of the CDR3 is TGCGCCAGCAGCTTGGGTCAGGGAGATCAGCCCCAGCATTTT.

The chain combines TRBV9 with TRBJ2-7, with TRBD1 identical over 7 bases. Trimming at V came to 0 bases and at J to 7 bases, leaving 7 bases not matched to a gene. The germline CDR1 and CDR2 sequences are SGDLS and YYNGEE. The CDR3 totals 14 residues. Here the CDR3 DNA reads TGTGCCAGCAGCGTAGTGGACAGGCGTGAGGAGCAGTACTTC. Protein product: CASSVVDRREEQYF.

The rearrangement joins TRBV28 to TRBJ1-6; TRBD1 might be the D (5 bases). This CDR3 comprises 16 residues. The germline V gene encodes CDR1 MDHEN and CDR2 SYDVKM. V shed 3 bases and J shed 12 bases, with 21 bases lying between them. For the CDR3, the DNA is TGTGCCAGCAGTTTCGCCCTTGGCAGGGCGGCGGGACCCCTCCACTTT. Translating it yields CASSFALGRAAGPLHF.

The table lists this clone with a few counts. The chain carries TRBV6-8 and TRBJ1-1; TRBD1 is a possible D gene (5 bases). CDR3 length: 11 amino acids. CDR1 MNHGY and CDR2 SAAAGT come from the germline V gene. Between the trimmed V and J ends, which lost 8 bases and 6 bases, there was a span of 10 bases. The CDR3, as DNA: TGTGCCAGCCGGGGCAGGCCTGAAGCTTTCTTT. Encoded protein: CASRGRPEAFF.

V and J are TRBV4-2 and TRBJ2-3, with D hard to call. The CDR3 extends over 17 amino acids. The V gene lost 1 base and the J gene lost 4 bases, with 18 bases spanning the gap. Germline loops: CDR1 LGHNA, CDR2 YNFKEQ. DNA of the CDR3: TGTGCCAGCAGCCAAGCCCTGAACTATCAGGTTGCAGATACGCAGTATTTT. The encoded protein is CASSQALNYQVADTQYF.

The chain recombines TRBV7-2 with TRBJ2-7, with a weak D call TRBD2 (6 bases). Trimming pared 3 bases from V and 6 bases from J, leaving 15 bases between. The germline gives CDR1 SGHTA, CDR2 FQGNSA. The CDR3 has 14 residues. The CDR3 DNA reads as TGTGCCAGCAGCTTGGTGGCTAGCGTAGCCGAGCAGTACTTC. This sequence encodes CASSLVASVAEQYF.

This chain uses TRBV18 with TRBJ2-7, with 8 bases identical to TRBD2. The CDR3 extends over 16 amino acids. Germline V CDR1 and CDR2: KGHSH, LQKENI. V shed 6 bases and J 0 bases; nucleotides not matched to a gene: 10. CDR3 nucleotides: TGTGCCAGCTCCCCGGGGGGGACAAGGAGCTCCTACGAGCAGTACTTC. Amino acid sequence: CASSPGGTRSSYEQYF.

This clone was counted between two and nine times. The chain links TRBV4-1 to TRBJ1-1; possible D gene TRBD1, 5 bases. Germline loops: CDR1 MGHRA, CDR2 YSYEKL. Trimming cost V 4 bases and J 0 bases, with 12 bases left between them. CDR3 length: 15 amino acids. The DNA of the CDR3 is TGCGCCAGCAGCCCGGAAGGGACCCTGAACACTGAAGCTTTCTTT. This codes for CASSPEGTLNTEAFF.

The V and J genes are TRBV28 and TRBJ2-3; 10 bases align to TRBD2. Germline V CDR1 and CDR2: MDHEN, SYDVKM. This CDR3 comprises 18 residues. V shed 4 bases and J 6 bases; nucleotides not matched to a gene: 16. The CDR3 is CASSSSVGLAKEVDTQYF. As DNA, the CDR3 is TGTGCCAGCAGTTCCTCAGTGGGACTAGCGAAGGAGGTGGATACGCAGTATTTT.

CDR3: CASSQVTGHTEAFF. In nucleotides, the CDR3 is TGTGCCAGCAGCCAAGTCACGGGTCACACTGAAGCTTTCTTT. The chain carries TRBV4-2 and TRBJ1-1; D call uncertain. V dropped 1 base and J dropped 3 bases, with 9 bases sitting between them. The length of the CDR3 is 14 residues. CDR1 and CDR2 (germline): LGHNA, YNFKEQ.

This chain connects TRBV7-8 to TRBJ2-7; D may be TRBD1 (5 bases). Germline CDR1 is SGHVS and CDR2 is FQNEAQ. Trimming stripped 2 bases from V and 6 bases from J, with 5 bases between. The CDR3 has 11 residues. DNA for the CDR3: TGTGCCAGCAGCTTAAGGGGCGAGCAGTACTTC. Translating gives CASSLRGEQYF.

This sequence joins TRBV30 and TRBJ1-2; TRBD1 agrees at 8 bases. Germline V gives CDR1 GTSNPN, CDR2 SVGIG (reference sequence). V gave up 2 bases and J gave up 8 bases; unmatched junction bases: 7. The CDR3 has 13 amino acids. The CDR3 nucleotides are TGTGCCTGGAGTCTTAGGACAGGGTTCGGCTACACCTTC. This sequence encodes CAWSLRTGFGYTF. Full variable domain (outside the CDR3, taken from reference TRBV30 and TRBJ1-2): SQTIHQWPATLVQPVGSPLSLECTVEGTSNPNLYWYRQAAGRGLQLLFYSVGIGQISSEVPQNLSASRPQDRQFILSSKKLLLSDSGFYLCAWSLRTGFGYTFGSGTRLTVV.